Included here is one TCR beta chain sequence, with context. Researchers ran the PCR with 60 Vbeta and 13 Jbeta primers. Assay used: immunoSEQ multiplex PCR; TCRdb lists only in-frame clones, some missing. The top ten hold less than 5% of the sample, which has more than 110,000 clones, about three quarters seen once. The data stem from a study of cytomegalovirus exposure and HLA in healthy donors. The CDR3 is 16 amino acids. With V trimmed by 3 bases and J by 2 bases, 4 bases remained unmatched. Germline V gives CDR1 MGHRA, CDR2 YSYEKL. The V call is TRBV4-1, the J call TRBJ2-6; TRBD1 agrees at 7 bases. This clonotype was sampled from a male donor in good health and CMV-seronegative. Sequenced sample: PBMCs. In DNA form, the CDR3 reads TGCGCCAGCAGCCAGGTTGGGACAGCTGGGGCCAACGTCCTGACTTTC. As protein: CASSQVGTAGANVLTF.